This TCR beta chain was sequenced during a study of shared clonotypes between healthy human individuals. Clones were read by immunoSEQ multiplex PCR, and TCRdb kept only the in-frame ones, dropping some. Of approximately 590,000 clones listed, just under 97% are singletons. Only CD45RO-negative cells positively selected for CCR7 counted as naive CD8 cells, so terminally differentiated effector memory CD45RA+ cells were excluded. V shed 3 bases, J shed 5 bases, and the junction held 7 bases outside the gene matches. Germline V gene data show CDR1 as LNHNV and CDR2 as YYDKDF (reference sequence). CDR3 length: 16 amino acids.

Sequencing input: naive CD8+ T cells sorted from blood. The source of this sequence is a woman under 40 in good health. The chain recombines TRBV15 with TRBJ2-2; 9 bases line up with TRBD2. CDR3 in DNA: TGTGCCACCAGCAGCTTGACTAGCGGCGGGACCGGGGAGCTGTTTTTT. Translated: CATSSLTSGGTGELFF. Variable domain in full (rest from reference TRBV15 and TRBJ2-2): DAMVIQNPRYQVTQFGKPVTLSCSQTLNHNVMYWYQQKSSQAPKLLFHYYDKDFNNEADTPDNFQSRRPNTSFCFLDIRSPGLGDTAMYLCATSSLTSGGTGELFFGEGSRLTVL.